Included here is one TCR beta chain sequence, with context. These data belong to a study of cytomegalovirus exposure and HLA in healthy donors. The CDR3 is made up of 12 amino acids. Germline V gives CDR1 MNHNS, CDR2 SASEGT. V was pared by 6 bases and J by 5 bases, with 7 bases between. Both 60 Vbeta primers and 13 Jbeta primers went into the PCR. Sequencing was performed with immunoSEQ multiplex PCR; in TCRdb, only in-frame clones are kept and a portion is missing. The table has some 200,000 clones, roughly 87% seen once. The V and J genes are TRBV6-1 and TRBJ2-2; D may be TRBD1 (6 bases). Input material: PBMCs. The sequence derives from a man in his forties or fifties in good health and CMV-seronegative. In nucleotides, the CDR3 is TGTGCCAGCAGGCAGGGGACCGGGGAGCTGTTTTTT. Translated: CASRQGTGELFF.